These 29 T cell receptor beta chains share one sample of origin, sequenced in a study of neurological immune-mediated disorders. TCRdb processed the 5' RACE reads anew with MiXCR; each CDR3 protein has one entry. Of tens of thousands of distinct CDR3 sequences in the sample, around 3.6% are singletons; the top ten hold 2.5% to 3%. Sequencing input: PBMCs. The receptors come from a woman in her forties or fifties with multiple sclerosis.

At least ten counts were recorded for this clonotype. The V gene is TRBV5-6, the J gene TRBJ2-5, with a possible D match to TRBD1 (6 bases). The V gene lost 0 bases and the J gene lost 8 bases, with 11 bases spanning the gap. This CDR3 has 13 residues. Germline CDR1 is SGHDT and CDR2 is YYEEEE. The DNA for the CDR3 is TGTGCCAGCAGCTTGGCCGAGGGGGTAACCCAGTACTTC. Protein: CASSLAEGVTQYF.

This clonotype was detected many times. The V and J genes are TRBV5-1 and TRBJ1-5; D perhaps matches TRBD1 (6 bases). There are 14 residues in the CDR3. Deletions cut 4 bases from V and 3 bases from J, with 11 bases between. Germline V CDR1 and CDR2: SGHRS, YFSETQ. The CDR3 DNA sequence: TGCGCCAGCAGCCCCGGACAGTACAATCAGCCCCAGCATTTT. As protein: CASSPGQYNQPQHF.

The rearrangement uses TRBV10-3 and TRBJ1-1; D is undetermined. The CDR3 totals 13 residues. CDR1 and CDR2 from the germline V gene are ENHRY and SYGVKD. Trimming removed 3 bases at V and 3 bases at J, with 8 bases between. Here the CDR3 reads CAISDGLDTEAFF. For the CDR3, the DNA is TGTGCCATCAGTGACGGGCTGGACACTGAAGCTTTCTTT.

The V call is TRBV3-1, the J call TRBJ2-2; 13 bases are a match to TRBD2. The CDR3 runs to 19 residues. V trimming: 4 bases; J trimming: 6 bases; junction bases outside the gene matches: 14. CDR1 is LGHDT and CDR2 is YNNKEL in the germline V gene (reference sequence). This chain's CDR3 is CASSPQLAGGPQHAGELFF. DNA for the CDR3: TGTGCCAGCAGCCCCCAACTAGCGGGGGGGCCCCAACACGCCGGGGAGCTGTTTTTT.

This clonotype appeared many times. This rearrangement joins TRBV7-9 to TRBJ1-6; 8 bases are shared with TRBD1. The CDR3 sequence is 15 residues long. V lost 5 bases and J lost 8; bases outside the gene matches: 8. CDR1 is SEHNR, CDR2 FQNEAQ, per germline (reference sequence). The CDR3 region has the DNA TGTGCCAGCAGCCCGGACAGGGCCAGAGATTCACCCCTCCACTTT. Its translation is CASSPDRARDSPLHF.

This clonotype appeared many times. This chain links TRBV7-9 with TRBJ1-4; no reliable D call. The CDR3 consists of 14 residues. Trimming left V 3 bases short and J 5 bases short, with 10 bases between. Germline assignment: CDR1 SEHNR and CDR2 FQNEAQ (reference sequence). The CDR3 loop reads CASSLLTMNEKLFF. CDR3 coding DNA: TGTGCCAGCAGCTTGCTGACGATGAATGAAAAACTGTTTTTT.

This clonotype appeared many times. V and J are TRBV7-2 and TRBJ2-1; 12 bases are a match to TRBD2. Unmatched junction bases numbered 3, after V lost 4 bases and J lost 5 bases. This CDR3 comprises 15 residues. CDR1 is SGHTA and CDR2 is FQGNSA in the germline V gene. This CDR3 reads CASSWTSGTHNEQFF. In DNA form, the CDR3 reads TGTGCCAGCAGCTGGACTAGCGGGACACACAATGAGCAGTTCTTC.

The chain recombines TRBV6-1 with TRBJ1-2; TRBD1 agrees at 7 bases. Germline values: CDR1 MNHNS, CDR2 SASEGT. V was clipped by 11 bases and J by 6 bases; unmatched bases: 9. CDR3 length: 12 amino acids. CDR3 coding DNA: TGTGCCGGCCTCGGGACAGTTAATGGCTACACCTTC. It translates to CAGLGTVNGYTF.

At least ten counts were recorded for this clonotype. The chain combines TRBV4-3 with TRBJ1-2; TRBD1 might be the D (5 bases). CDR3 size: 14 residues. The germline V gene encodes CDR1 LGHNA and CDR2 YSLEER. V was clipped by 4 bases and J by 4 bases, with 13 bases between them. CDR3 protein: CASSPKAGFYGYTF. CDR3 in DNA: TGCGCCAGCAGCCCCAAGGCAGGGTTCTATGGCTACACCTTC.

This clonotype was seen at least ten times. The V call is TRBV6-6, the J call TRBJ2-7, with D unclear. The CDR3 runs 13 residues. Germline CDR1 and CDR2: MNHNY and SVGAGI (reference sequence). Trimming took 4 bases from V and 2 from J, leaving 9 bases between them. The CDR3 DNA reads TGTGCCAGCAGTTCCGCTGGGCCCTACGAGCAGTACTTC. The encoded protein is CASSSAGPYEQYF.

At least ten counts were recorded for this clonotype. The chain carries TRBV20-1 and TRBJ2-1; weak D call: TRBD2 (5 bases). V shed 3 bases and J shed 1 base, with 10 bases lying between them. There are 14 residues in the CDR3. Germline CDR1 DFQATT, CDR2 SNEGSKA (reference sequence). The CDR3 nucleotides read TGCAGTGCTAGCGTGGGCGGGTCCTACAATGAGCAGTTCTTC. This sequence encodes CSASVGGSYNEQFF.

This clonotype was seen at least ten times. The chain has TRBV5-5 and TRBJ1-4; D is unresolved. The CDR3 has 15 amino acids. Trimming stripped 4 bases from V and 0 bases from J, with 10 bases between. Germline assignment: CDR1 SGHKS and CDR2 YYEKEE (reference sequence). The CDR3 nucleotides are TGTGCCAGCAGCCGAGCAGTTGCAACTAATGAAAAACTGTTTTTT. Amino acids: CASSRAVATNEKLFF. The complete variable domain, with remaining parts taken from reference TRBV5-5 and TRBJ1-4, reads DAGVTQSPTHLIKTRGQQVTLRCSPISGHKSVSWYQQVLGQGPQFIFQYYEKEERGRGNFPDRFSARQFPNYSSELNVNALLLGDSALYLCASSRAVATNEKLFFGSGTQLSVL.

This clonotype came up many times. The chain has TRBV7-2 and TRBJ1-5; D is perhaps TRBD1 (5 bases). Germline V gives CDR1 SGHTA, CDR2 FQGNSA. CDR3 length equals 13 residues. V lost 5 bases and J 4 bases, leaving 9 bases between the germline ends. CDR3 sequence reads: CASSPQGNQPQHF. Here the CDR3 DNA reads TGTGCCAGCAGCCCCCAGGGAAATCAGCCCCAGCATTTT.

This clonotype has more than one count but fewer than ten. This chain uses TRBV6-2 or TRBV6-3 with TRBJ1-1, with D possibly matching TRBD1 (5 bases). Germline V gene data show CDR1 as MNHEY and CDR2 as SVGEGT. Trimming left V 6 bases short and J 13 bases short, with 21 bases between. The CDR3 extends over 13 amino acids. The CDR3 reads CASRTGRGVKNFF. The CDR3 DNA reads TGTGCCAGCAGAACGGGCCGGGGGGTGAAAAATTTCTTT.

Ten or more counts support this clonotype. The J gene is TRBJ1-1, the V gene TRBV3-1; TRBD1 aligns across 7 bases. The J segment lost 1 base and the V segment lost 8 bases, leaving 4 bases of the junction unmatched. The CDR3 covers 13 residues. Germline CDR1 reads LGHDT; CDR2 reads YNNKEL (reference sequence). In nucleotides, the CDR3 is TGTGCCAGCGGGGGACAGCCGAACACTGAAGCTTTCTTT. As protein: CASGGQPNTEAFF.

The chain links TRBV18 to TRBJ2-2; no clear D gene. V was cut by 3 bases and J by 2 bases, with 4 bases left in between. The CDR3 runs to 13 residues. Germline loops: CDR1 KGHSH, CDR2 LQKENI. CDR3 in amino acids: CASSPPNTGELFF. CDR3 sequence (DNA): TGTGCCAGCTCACCCCCAAACACCGGGGAGCTGTTTTTT.

This clonotype was detected ten times or more. The gene calls are TRBV20-1 and TRBJ1-5; the D gene is possibly TRBD1 (5 bases). Germline CDR1 is DFQATT and CDR2 is SNEGSKA (reference sequence). CDR3 length: 13 residues. Deletions cut 5 bases from V and 3 bases from J, with 11 bases between. The CDR3 coding sequence is TGCAGTGCTCTACGGGGGGTCAATCAGCCCCAGCATTTT. As protein: CSALRGVNQPQHF.

This clonotype occurred many times. The gene calls are TRBV7-2 and TRBJ2-1; D not resolved. The ends were cut back, 1 base at V and 3 bases at J, with 7 bases in the middle. CDR1 and CDR2 (germline): SGHTA, FQGNSA. The CDR3 consists of 14 residues. The CDR3 reads CASSLGGYYNEQFF. In nucleotides, the CDR3 is TGTGCCAGCAGCTTAGGGGGATACTACAATGAGCAGTTCTTC.

This clonotype has at least ten counts. This chain links TRBV12-3 or TRBV12-4 with TRBJ2-5; no definite D call. The CDR3 runs to 11 residues. Trimming pared 1 base from V and 5 bases from J, leaving 2 bases between. The CDR3 loop reads CASSLVETQYF. The CDR3, as DNA: TGTGCCAGCAGTTTAGTGGAGACCCAGTACTTC.

Many counts were recorded for this clonotype. The gene calls are TRBV7-9 and TRBJ2-3; 9 nucleotides match TRBD1. Germline CDR1 SEHNR, CDR2 FQNEAQ (reference sequence). The CDR3 covers 14 residues. V gave up 5 bases and J gave up 4 bases; unmatched junction bases: 4. CDR3 protein: CASSIRQGADTQYF. The CDR3 bases are TGTGCCAGCAGCATCCGACAGGGGGCAGATACGCAGTATTTT.

This clonotype showed up many times. This chain connects TRBV5-6 to TRBJ1-1; the D gene is possibly TRBD1 (5 bases). The V end lost 4 bases, the J end lost 5 bases, and 24 bases lay between the germline ends. There are 17 residues in the CDR3. Germline V gene data show CDR1 as SGHDT and CDR2 as YYEEEE. The CDR3, as DNA: TGTGCCAGCAGCCCCCAGGATATGGGGCCCCGGGGGACTGAAGCTTTCTTT. This encodes CASSPQDMGPRGTEAFF.

This clonotype was seen ten or more times. V gene TRBV9 combines with J gene TRBJ2-2; D perhaps matches TRBD1 (5 bases). Germline assignment: CDR1 SGDLS and CDR2 YYNGEE. The CDR3 has 13 residues. V shed 2 bases and J shed 6 bases, with 8 bases lying between them. In DNA, the CDR3 is TGTGCCAGCAGCGTCAGGGATTCCGGGGAGCTGTTTTTT. Translating gives CASSVRDSGELFF.

The chain couples TRBV7-2 to TRBJ2-3; D remains unclear. CDR1 SGHTA and CDR2 FQGNSA come from the germline V gene. V lost 0 bases and J lost 4, with 11 bases in between. The CDR3 totals 15 residues. CDR3 in DNA: TGTGCCAGCAGCTTAGCGAGTCTGGAGTCAGATACGCAGTATTTT. Translation: CASSLASLESDTQYF. Supplemented by reference TRBV7-2 and TRBJ2-3, the full variable domain reads GAGVSQSPSNKVTEKGKDVELRCDPISGHTALYWYRQSLGQGLEFLIYFQGNSAPDKSGLPSDRFSAERTGGSVSTLTIQRTQQEDSAVYLCASSLASLESDTQYFGPGTRLTVL.

This clonotype occurred many times. This chain connects TRBV2 to TRBJ2-7; 8 positions match TRBD2. This CDR3 is built from 15 residues. V shed 6 bases, J shed 0 bases, and the junction held 7 bases outside the gene matches. Germline CDR1 reads SNHLY; CDR2 reads FYNNEI. The CDR3 sequence is CASRSRLASSYEQYF. The CDR3, as DNA: TGTGCCAGCAGGTCGAGACTAGCGAGCTCCTACGAGCAGTACTTC.

This clonotype has a count of ten or more. The rearrangement uses TRBV29-1 and TRBJ2-2; D assignment may be TRBD1 or TRBD2 (5 bases each). The germline V gene has CDR1 SQVTM and CDR2 ANQGSEA. The V end lost 4 bases, the J end lost 5 bases, and 11 bases lay between the germline ends. This CDR3 contains 13 residues. This CDR3 reads CSVGGTFTGELFF. The DNA for the CDR3 is TGCAGCGTTGGAGGGACGTTTACCGGGGAGCTGTTTTTT.

This clonotype was counted at least ten times. The V and J genes are TRBV4-1 and TRBJ1-3, with D maybe TRBD1 (6 bases). Germline assignment: CDR1 MGHRA and CDR2 YSYEKL. Trimming shortened V by 0 bases and J by 4 bases, and 16 bases separated the two germline ends. The CDR3 runs 17 residues. The CDR3 loop reads CASSQEGGRGSGNTIYF. CDR3 nucleotides: TGCGCCAGCAGCCAAGAAGGCGGCAGGGGTTCAGGAAACACCATATATTTT.

This clonotype appeared many times. The V gene is TRBV20-1, the J gene TRBJ1-6; no definite D call. With 6 bases removed from V and 12 bases from J, the gap between germline ends came to 18 bases. Germline lookup yields CDR1 DFQATT and CDR2 SNEGSKA (reference sequence). This CDR3 is 13 amino acids long. CDR3 sequence (DNA): TGCAGTGCAAGCTGGGGAGGGAACGGACCCCTCCACTTT. Its protein product is CSASWGGNGPLHF.

The sample holds many counts of this clonotype. The rearrangement links TRBV6-5 to TRBJ1-1; unclear D gene. The CDR3 is 13 residues long. Trimming shortened V by 7 bases and J by 4 bases, and 13 bases separated the two germline ends. Germline CDR1 and CDR2: MNHEY and SVGAGI. In nucleotides, the CDR3 is TGTGCCAGCACCCCCGAGAGTTTCACTGAAGCTTTCTTT. Its translation is CASTPESFTEAFF.

In its sample, this clonotype was seen many times. V usage is TRBV6-2 or TRBV6-3 and J usage is TRBJ1-6, with TRBD1 as a possible D gene (6 bases). This CDR3 region has 14 residues. The V end was cut by 6 bases, the J end by 7 bases, with 13 bases between. Germline assignment: CDR1 MNHEY and CDR2 SVGEGT. The CDR3 region is CASSHGQMNSPLHF. The CDR3 nucleotides are TGTGCCAGCAGCCACGGACAGATGAATTCACCCCTCCACTTT.